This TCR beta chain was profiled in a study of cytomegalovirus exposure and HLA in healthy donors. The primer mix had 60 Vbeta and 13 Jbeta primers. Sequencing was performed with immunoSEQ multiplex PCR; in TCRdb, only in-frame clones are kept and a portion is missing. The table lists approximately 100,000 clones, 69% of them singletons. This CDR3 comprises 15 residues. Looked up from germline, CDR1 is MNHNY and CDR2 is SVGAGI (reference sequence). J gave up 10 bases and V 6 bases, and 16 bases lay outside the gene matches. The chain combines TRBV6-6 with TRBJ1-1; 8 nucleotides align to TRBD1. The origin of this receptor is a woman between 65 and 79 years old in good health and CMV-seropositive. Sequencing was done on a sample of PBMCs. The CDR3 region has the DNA TGTGCCAGCAGCCCCCGCGACAGGGGCTTTCTACGAGCTTTCTTT. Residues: CASSPRDRGFLRAFF.